This TCR beta chain was obtained from a study of response to subunit inactivated influenza vaccine. The study's findings and limits: With each seasonal influenza vaccination, the authors suggested, few new T cells are recruited.

MiXCR, applied by TCRdb to the RT-PCR reads, yields one record per CDR3 protein. The repertoire holds around 480,000 distinct CDR3 sequences, 9.5% to 12% seen once, with about an eighth in the top ten. The ends lost 6 bases at V and 7 bases at J; junction bases unmatched: 15. CDR3 length equals 16 residues. Germline V gene lookup returns CDR1 SGHTA and CDR2 FQGNSA. In its sample, this clonotype was seen many times. Its antigen is unidentified. The chain couples TRBV7-2 to TRBJ1-3; 7 positions agree with TRBD1. The sample was PBMCs from blood, taken roughly 48 days after vaccination. The origin of this receptor is a man over 45 who received an inactivated influenza vaccine. CDR3 DNA sequence: TGTGCCAGCAGTCACCAATTTCCAGGGGGAGCGAACACCATATATTTT. Translated: CASSHQFPGGANTIYF.